Below, 6 T cell receptor beta chains from the same sample are listed, as sequenced in a study of beta chain features in type 1 diabetes. The investigators reverse transcribed all of the isolated RNA, so they sequenced expressed TCRB transcripts. Profiled with immunoSEQ multiplex PCR; TCRdb holds only in-frame clones, not every one. The sample yields some 640,000 clones, over 13% seen once. Study-level points and caveats: All four CD4+ subsets from Type 1 diabetes patients carried moderately but significantly shorter TCRB CDR3s.

Antigen specificity for these receptors is unknown. The sequencing sample was made of naive CD4+ T cells from blood. The receptors were gathered from a man younger than 35 with type 1 diabetes.

As to this clone: This sample also contains other DNA sequences that code for the same CDR3. Written as DNA, the CDR3 is TGTGCCTGGAGCGGACAGCTCTCTGGAAACACCATATATTTT. Translated: CAWSGQLSGNTIYF. The J gene is TRBJ1-3, the V gene TRBV30; tentatively, D is TRBD1 (6 bases). V was cut by 3 bases and J by 0 bases, with 9 bases left in between. The CDR3 sequence is 14 residues long. Per germline, CDR1 GTSNPN and CDR2 SVGIG (reference sequence).

This clone was observed a few times. The rearrangement links TRBV6-5 to TRBJ2-1; the match to TRBD2 covers 7 bases. V lost 5 bases, J lost 4 bases, and 5 bases stayed unmatched. CDR3 length: 14 residues. Germline values: CDR1 MNHEY, CDR2 SVGAGI. In nucleotides, the CDR3 is TGTGCCAGCAGTGCCGGGACTACATACAATGAGCAGTTCTTC. It is translated as CASSAGTTYNEQFF.

In this sample, this clone turned up a few times. This chain uses TRBV5-1 with TRBJ2-5, with D possibly TRBD2 on 6 matching bases. Trimming left V 4 bases short and J 4 bases short, with 14 bases between. The CDR3 loop spans 14 amino acids. The germline V gene has CDR1 SGHRS and CDR2 YFSETQ. The CDR3 loop reads CASSRAASAETQYF. For the CDR3, the DNA is TGCGCCAGCAGCCGGGCGGCTAGCGCAGAGACCCAGTACTTC.

This clone has only a few counts. This sequence joins TRBV30 and TRBJ2-1, with no clear D. Germline values: CDR1 GTSNPN, CDR2 SVGIG (reference sequence). The CDR3 runs 14 residues. Deletions cut 2 bases from V and 0 bases from J, with 8 bases between. CDR3 region: CAWSTRSSYNEQFF. CDR3 nucleotide sequence: TGTGCCTGGAGTACGCGGAGCTCCTACAATGAGCAGTTCTTC. Based on the CDR3 plus reference TRBV30 and TRBJ2-1, the full variable domain is SQTIHQWPATLVQPVGSPLSLECTVEGTSNPNLYWYRQAAGRGLQLLFYSVGIGQISSEVPQNLSASRPQDRQFILSSKKLLLSDSGFYLCAWSTRSSYNEQFFGPGTRLTVL.

This clone turned up a few times. This rearrangement joins TRBV2 to TRBJ1-2; D is ambiguous. The germline gives CDR1 SNHLY, CDR2 FYNNEI. V dropped 2 bases and J dropped 2 bases, with 3 bases sitting between them. This CDR3 is built from 12 residues. The CDR3 sequence is CASSEQNYGYTF. The CDR3 DNA reads TGTGCCAGCAGTGAACAGAACTATGGCTACACCTTC.

V gene TRBV18 combines with J gene TRBJ1-5, with D hard to call. The germline CDR1 and CDR2 sequences are KGHSH and LQKENI. Trimming pared 3 bases from V and 7 bases from J, leaving 10 bases between. This CDR3 comprises 13 residues. CDR3 DNA sequence: TGTGCCAGCTCACCGGCGGTGCGACAGCCCCAGCATTTT. Translated: CASSPAVRQPQHF.